One sample yielded the 32 T cell receptor beta chains listed below, sequenced in a study of T cell therapy after organ transplantation (dated by TCRdb to between 2018 and 2021). Preparation of the library involved the immunoSEQ multiplex PCR assay. Held by TCRdb, this immuneACCESS table contains in-frame sequences only and omits some clones. Under half of the omission traces to an unresolved V gene where checked; the cause of the rest is unknown. Recorded for this sample are thousands of clones; 70% to 75% of them occurred a single time. The ten top clones hold less than 30% of the sample. The sample's time point, from its label and the paper: before start of T cell therapy. For these receptors, no antigen is known. The sample consisted of CD8+ T cells from blood, taken before autologous CMV-specific T cell therapy. These receptors came from a human patient who had received a solid organ transplant and had CMV disease.

The chain joins TRBV15 to TRBJ2-2; 11 bases are a match to TRBD1. The CDR3 sequence is 15 residues long. Germline values: CDR1 LNHNV, CDR2 YYDKDF (reference sequence). V shed 4 bases, J shed 7 bases, and the junction held 5 bases outside the gene matches. This chain's CDR3 is CATSKDRGRFGELFF. The CDR3, as DNA: TGTGCCACCAGCAAGGACAGGGGGCGGTTCGGGGAGCTGTTTTTT.

With regard to this clone: This likely traces to a read error, being one base from a far larger clone. V is TRBV7-9 and J is TRBJ2-7; D possibly matches TRBD1 or TRBD2 (5 bases each). The V and J ends lost 0 bases and 7 bases respectively, with 13 bases between them. Germline V gene lookup returns CDR1 SEHNR and CDR2 FQNEAQ (reference sequence). The CDR3 covers 14 residues. CDR3 residues: CASSLANEGWEQYF. The CDR3 bases are TGTGCCAGCAGCTTAGCGAATGAGGGGTGGGAGCAGTACTTC.

In this sample, this clone is large. The chain carries TRBV9 and TRBJ1-1; the D is unclear. Germline V gives CDR1 SGDLS, CDR2 YYNGEE. Trimming cost V 4 bases and J 5 bases, with 18 bases left between them. The CDR3 runs 15 residues. This CDR3 reads CASSPPVASGTEAFF. The CDR3 DNA sequence: TGTGCCAGCAGCCCCCCAGTGGCTTCTGGGACTGAAGCTTTCTTT.

The chain uses TRBV5-1 and TRBJ2-1, with TRBD2 matching 15 bases. V lost 6 bases, J lost 0 bases, and 13 bases stayed unmatched. The CDR3 is 20 amino acids. From germline, CDR1 is SGHRS and CDR2 YFSETQ. The CDR3 region is CASTPDGLAGGPGSYNEQFF. The CDR3 DNA reads TGCGCCAGCACCCCTGACGGACTAGCGGGAGGGCCAGGCTCCTACAATGAGCAGTTCTTC.

The rearrangement joins TRBV6-4 to TRBJ2-1, with TRBD1 as a possible D gene (6 bases). This CDR3 contains 13 residues. V gave up 3 bases and J gave up 7 bases, with 10 bases separating them. Germline V CDR1 and CDR2: MRHNA, SNTAGT. The CDR3 nucleotides are TGTGCCAGCAGTGAGGGGGCGGAGAATGAGCAGTTCTTC. This encodes CASSEGAENEQFF.

The chain links TRBV27 to TRBJ1-2, with D possibly TRBD1 on 6 matching bases. The CDR3 covers 13 residues. The germline V gene encodes CDR1 MNHEY and CDR2 SMNVEV (reference sequence). V was trimmed by 3 bases and J by 4 bases, leaving 9 bases between them. The CDR3 loop reads CASSLGGPYGYTF. The CDR3 DNA reads as TGTGCCAGCAGTTTGGGGGGGCCCTATGGCTACACCTTC.

The chain has TRBV27 and TRBJ2-1, with D unclear. The CDR3 length is 13 residues. V lost 5 bases to trimming and J lost 1 base, with 6 bases between them. CDR1 MNHEY and CDR2 SMNVEV come from the germline V gene (reference sequence). The CDR3: CASSITSYNEQFF. The CDR3 bases are TGTGCCAGCAGTATCACGTCCTACAATGAGCAGTTCTTC.

The chain links TRBV27 to TRBJ2-3; 10 bases line up with TRBD2. V shed 5 bases and J 14 bases; nucleotides not matched to a gene: 7. Germline loops: CDR1 MNHEY, CDR2 SMNVEV (reference sequence). This CDR3 is built from 12 residues. CDR3 sequence reads: CASSTLAGVRYF. The CDR3 DNA sequence: TGTGCCAGCAGTACTCTAGCGGGAGTTCGGTATTTT.

The J gene is TRBJ2-1, the V gene TRBV11-2; D ambiguous. The V gene's germline CDR1 is SGHAT and CDR2 FQNNGV. V dropped 0 bases and J dropped 8 bases, with 11 bases sitting between them. The CDR3 has 14 residues. CDR3 amino acids: CASSLDGPLDEQFF. The DNA of the CDR3 is TGTGCCAGCAGCTTAGACGGTCCTCTGGATGAGCAGTTCTTC.

This sequence joins TRBV5-5 and TRBJ1-1, with a tentative D call TRBD1 (5 bases). Per germline, CDR1 SGHKS and CDR2 YYEKEE (reference sequence). This CDR3 has 14 residues. Trimming took 6 bases from V and 3 from J, leaving 15 bases between them. CDR3 protein: CASTYWGSHTEAFF. CDR3 coding DNA: TGTGCCAGCACCTATTGGGGGAGTCACACTGAAGCTTTCTTT.

This clone was seen a handful of times. At one end, the junction sequence differs from germline, possibly due to a read error. This chain connects TRBV4-1 to TRBJ2-3; no reliable D call. Germline V gene data show CDR1 as MGHRA and CDR2 as YSYEKL. The CDR3 spans 13 residues. The CDR3 coding sequence is TGCGCCAGCAGCCAAGTGATGACTCCCCATTTGGTTTTT. Amino acids: CASSQVMTPHLVF.

The chain joins TRBV6-5 to TRBJ1-1, with D perhaps matching TRBD1 (5 bases). V dropped 8 bases and J dropped 8 bases, with 18 bases sitting between them. Germline V gene lookup returns CDR1 MNHEY and CDR2 SVGAGI. This CDR3 has 13 amino acids. The CDR3 bases are TGTGCCAGCTATCCAGGGTGGGGCCCAGAAGCTTTCTTT. As protein: CASYPGWGPEAFF.

The genes are TRBV6-1 and TRBJ2-5, with D unclear. V lost 6 bases, J lost 5 bases, and 13 bases lay in between. Germline V gene sequence: CDR1 MNHNS, CDR2 SASEGT. The CDR3 consists of 13 residues. The chain's CDR3 is CASRPPIRETQYF. The CDR3 DNA is TGTGCCAGCAGACCCCCAATTCGGGAGACCCAGTACTTC.

This clone was counted a single time. J is TRBJ2-3 and V is TRBV7-3, with 8 bases that match TRBD2. Trimming at V came to 5 bases and at J to 2 bases, leaving 3 bases not matched to a gene. CDR1 and CDR2 (germline): SGHTA, FQGTGA. This CDR3 is 14 amino acids long. In DNA, the CDR3 is TGTGCCAGCAGCCGGGGACTAGACACAGATACGCAGTATTTT. It translates to CASSRGLDTDTQYF. The full variable domain, in which reference TRBV7-3 and TRBJ2-3 provide the parts outside the CDR3, is GAGVSQTPSNKVTEKGKYVELRCDPISGHTALYWYRQSLGQGPEFLIYFQGTGAADDSGLPNDRFFAVRPEGSVSTLKIQRTERGDSAVYLCASSRGLDTDTQYFGPGTRLTVL.

This chain uses TRBV7-8 with TRBJ2-3; 11 positions match TRBD1. The germline CDR1 and CDR2 sequences are SGHVS and FQNEAQ. V shed 1 base, J shed 4 bases, and the junction held 4 bases outside the gene matches. The CDR3 runs to 16 residues. CDR3 loop: CASSLERDRGSDTQYF. The CDR3 region has the DNA TGTGCCAGCAGCTTAGAGCGGGACAGGGGGTCAGATACGCAGTATTTT.

The chain is built from TRBV6-6 and TRBJ1-5; TRBD1 is a possible D gene (6 bases). Looked up from germline, CDR1 is MNHNY and CDR2 is SVGAGI (reference sequence). V was trimmed by 3 bases and J by 4 bases, leaving 10 bases between them. The length of the CDR3 is 14 residues. CDR3 sequence: CASSYSTGNQPQHF. The CDR3 nucleotides are TGTGCCAGCAGTTATTCTACAGGGAATCAGCCCCAGCATTTT.

The gene calls are TRBV11-2 and TRBJ2-5; D gene ambiguous. The CDR3 is made up of 14 amino acids. The germline V and J ends were trimmed by 5 bases and 5 bases, with 15 bases remaining between them. Germline CDR1 SGHAT, CDR2 FQNNGV. CDR3 in amino acids: CASSPMTRVETQYF. The CDR3 region has the DNA TGTGCCAGCAGCCCCATGACACGGGTCGAGACCCAGTACTTC.

The chain recombines TRBV15 with TRBJ1-5, with 9 positions matching TRBD1. V gave up 3 bases and J gave up 3 bases; unmatched junction bases: 3. CDR3 size: 15 residues. Germline CDR1 is LNHNV and CDR2 is YYDKDF (reference sequence). CDR3 DNA sequence: TGTGCCACCAGCAGGGACAGGGGATACAATCAGCCCCAGCATTTT. It yields the protein CATSRDRGYNQPQHF.

The genes are TRBV19 and TRBJ1-1, with D perhaps matching TRBD1 (6 bases). Germline values: CDR1 LNHDA, CDR2 SQIVND (reference sequence). The CDR3 length is 14 residues. V lost 8 bases to trimming and J lost 0 bases, with 13 bases between them. DNA for the CDR3: TGTGCCAGTGGGTGGACAGTCATGAACACTGAAGCTTTCTTT. Translating it yields CASGWTVMNTEAFF.

The genes are TRBV7-9 and TRBJ2-3, with 8 bases matching TRBD2. Per germline, CDR1 SEHNR and CDR2 FQNEAQ (reference sequence). The CDR3 length is 16 residues. V was clipped by 1 base and J by 0 bases; unmatched bases: 3. CDR3 residues: CASSLGLASSTDTQYF. Written as DNA, the CDR3 is TGTGCCAGCAGCTTAGGACTAGCGTCTAGCACAGATACGCAGTATTTT. Based on the CDR3 plus reference TRBV7-9 and TRBJ2-3, the full variable domain is DTGVSQNPRHKITKRGQNVTFRCDPISEHNRLYWYRQTLGQGPEFLTYFQNEAQLEKSRLLSDRFSAERPKGSFSTLEIQRTEQGDSAMYLCASSLGLASSTDTQYFGPGTRLTVL.

In regard to this clone: Other DNA variants within this sample encode the same CDR3. The rearrangement links TRBV5-8 to TRBJ2-1; the D is unclear. Trimming removed 0 bases from V and 0 bases from J, with 4 bases in between. Germline CDR1 is SGHTS and CDR2 is YDEGEE. The CDR3 contains 14 residues. The CDR3: CASSLGGSYNEQFF. The CDR3 DNA reads as TGTGCCAGCAGCTTGGGGGGCTCCTACAATGAGCAGTTCTTC.

The J gene is TRBJ2-2, the V gene TRBV6-1; tentative D call: TRBD2 (7 bases). V gave up 0 bases and J gave up 3 bases, with 14 bases separating them. From germline, CDR1 is MNHNS and CDR2 SASEGT. The CDR3 is 17 amino acids. CDR3 loop: CASSEAGGAGYTGELFF. Written as DNA, the CDR3 is TGTGCCAGCAGTGAAGCGGGGGGGGCAGGCTACACCGGGGAGCTGTTTTTT.

The chain combines TRBV19 with TRBJ2-2; D is perhaps TRBD1 (5 bases). CDR1 LNHDA and CDR2 SQIVND come from the germline V gene (reference sequence). The CDR3 extends over 14 amino acids. Trimming stripped 5 bases from V and 4 bases from J, with 11 bases between. CDR3 residues: CASSPFQGTGELFF. In DNA, the CDR3 is TGTGCCAGTAGTCCGTTCCAGGGCACCGGGGAGCTGTTTTTT. The full variable domain, rest sourced from reference TRBV19 and TRBJ2-2, is DGGITQSPKYLFRKEGQNVTLSCEQNLNHDAMYWYRQDPGQGLRLIYYSQIVNDFQKGDIAEGYSVSREKKESFPLTVTSAQKNPTAFYLCASSPFQGTGELFFGEGSRLTVL.

The chain has TRBV18 and TRBJ2-7; 11 positions match TRBD2. The CDR3 length is 14 residues. V lost 4 bases to trimming and J lost 4 bases; unmatched junction nucleotides: 3. CDR1 is KGHSH and CDR2 is LQKENI in the germline V gene. The CDR3 region is CASSQGTSGYEQYV. The DNA of the CDR3 is TGTGCCAGCTCACAGGGGACTAGCGGATACGAGCAGTACGTC.

J is TRBJ2-5 and V is TRBV7-3, with TRBD1 matching over 9 bases. Germline lookup yields CDR1 SGHTA and CDR2 FQGTGA. With V trimmed by 2 bases and J by 1 base, 5 bases remained unmatched. This CDR3 contains 16 residues. The chain's CDR3 is CASSLYGTGSQETQYF. The CDR3 bases are TGTGCCAGCAGCTTATATGGGACAGGGAGCCAAGAGACCCAGTACTTC.

This chain joins TRBV27 and TRBJ1-1, with unresolved D. Trimming stripped 7 bases from V and 2 bases from J, with 11 bases between. The CDR3 consists of 13 residues. CDR1 and CDR2 from the germline V gene are MNHEY and SMNVEV (reference sequence). The CDR3 coding sequence is TGTGCCAGCAAACAGACTTACAACACTGAAGCTTTCTTT. Its protein product is CASKQTYNTEAFF.

This chain joins TRBV13 and TRBJ2-6; weak D call: TRBD1 (6 bases). Germline-derived CDR1 and CDR2 are PRHDT and FYEKMQ (reference sequence). This CDR3 region has 15 residues. Trimming left V 4 bases short and J 4 bases short, with 11 bases between. The CDR3, as DNA: TGTGCCAGCAGCTCAGGGGCGCAGGGGGCCAACGTCCTGACTTTC. It yields the protein CASSSGAQGANVLTF.

This chain uses TRBV5-6 with TRBJ2-7, with D possibly being TRBD2 (6 bases). CDR1 and CDR2 from the germline V gene are SGHDT and YYEEEE. Trimming pared 9 bases from V and 2 bases from J, leaving 18 bases between. The CDR3 consists of 14 residues. CDR3 in DNA: TGTGCCACCTCTGAGGAGGGAGCACCCTACGAGCAGTACTTC. Amino acids: CATSEEGAPYEQYF.

The J gene is TRBJ2-5, the V gene TRBV13; D not resolved. This CDR3 is built from 16 residues. Germline loops: CDR1 PRHDT, CDR2 FYEKMQ (reference sequence). The V end lost 4 bases, the J end lost 2 bases, and 17 bases lay between the germline ends. The CDR3 region has the DNA TGTGCCAGCAGCTCGAAGGACCCAACCCTACAAGAGACCCAGTACTTC. Translation: CASSSKDPTLQETQYF.

This clone showed up just once. The junction differs from germline at one of its ends, possibly a read error. The rearrangement uses TRBV11-2 and TRBJ2-1; 9 bases are shared with TRBD1. Germline V gives CDR1 SGHAT, CDR2 FQNNGV. The CDR3 sequence is 15 residues long. The CDR3 sequence is CASSQDRGGVYEQFF. The CDR3 DNA is TGCGCCAGCAGCCAAGACAGGGGGGGTGTTTATGAGCAGTTCTTC.

V and J are TRBV7-7 and TRBJ2-5, with 12 bases identical to TRBD2. Germline-derived CDR1 and CDR2 are SSHAT and FNYEAQ (reference sequence). Trimming cost V 5 bases and J 2 bases; bases outside gene matches: 12. CDR3 length: 18 amino acids. The CDR3 spells CASSPYPSGRGSQETQYF. In DNA, the CDR3 is TGTGCCAGCAGCCCGTATCCTAGCGGGAGGGGATCTCAAGAGACCCAGTACTTC.

The chain carries TRBV19 and TRBJ2-1; TRBD2 matches 9 bases. The CDR3 has 17 amino acids. Unmatched junction bases numbered 10, after V lost 5 bases and J lost 2 bases. The V gene's germline CDR1 is LNHDA and CDR2 SQIVND (reference sequence). The CDR3 sequence: CASSPAGGQEAYNEQFF. The CDR3 DNA sequence: TGTGCCAGTAGTCCTGCGGGGGGGCAGGAGGCCTACAATGAGCAGTTCTTC.